The T cell receptor (beta chain) described here comes from a study of blood T cell repertoires in COVID-19. Study background: COVID-19 samples collected from the United States, Italy and Spain covered acute and convalescent phases. PBMCs, B-cell-depleted T cells, or T cells were the source of the cDNA or gDNA that made up the material.

The CDR3 totals 15 residues. CDR1 and CDR2 (germline): SGHRS, YFSETQ. V lost 4 bases to trimming and J lost 7 bases; unmatched junction nucleotides: 13. Authors' analysis steps: Amplification of reference gene primers provided the estimated nucleated cell counts. The assay was immunoSEQ multiplex PCR, and TCRdb's table has in-frame clones only and misses some. Clone size and V and J calls were adopted from that table, with D and trimming inferred from the DNA. The data show fewer than 150,000 clones, approximately 85% seen once. This receptor was identified in a human donor in a cohort sampled during active COVID-19. The chain links TRBV5-1 to TRBJ1-2; 7 bases agree with TRBD1. The sample was peripheral blood. CDR3 sequence (DNA): TGCGCCAGCAGCCCCTCCAAACAGGGGTCTGGTGGCTACACCTTC. Translation gives CASSPSKQGSGGYTF.